The next 12 T cell receptor beta chains were all read from a single sample in a study of spatial heterogeneity in lung cancer. Time point in this sample: sample taken at primary tumor resection. Whole RNA, isolated from tumor, nontumor lung or frozen PBMC, was sequenced without prior sorting. TCRdb called the 5' RACE reads again in MiXCR, with one record for every CDR3 protein. In the table there are about 13,000 distinct CDR3 sequences, over 9.5% of which are singletons. The specimen comprised PBMCs, sampled at surgery. The source of these receptors is a male donor with early-stage non-small cell lung cancer.

The V call is TRBV20-1, the J call TRBJ2-6, with a possible D match to TRBD2 (6 bases). Between the trimmed V and J ends, which lost 7 bases and 1 base, there was a span of 17 bases. There are 16 residues in the CDR3. CDR1 and CDR2 from the germline V gene are DFQATT and SNEGSKA (reference sequence). The CDR3 region is CSVVPEEGSGANVLTF. The CDR3 DNA sequence: TGCAGTGTGGTCCCGGAGGAGGGATCTGGGGCCAACGTCCTGACTTTC.

This clonotype was seen repeatedly, ten times or more. This chain uses TRBV2 with TRBJ2-6; a possible D gene is TRBD1 (6 bases). Trimming took off 5 bases at V and 2 bases at J, with 7 bases between the two ends. The CDR3 is 14 amino acids. Germline assignment: CDR1 SNHLY and CDR2 FYNNEI. CDR3 DNA sequence: TGTGCCAGCAGTTGGGGGCCTGGGGCCAACGTCCTGACTTTC. Translated: CASSWGPGANVLTF.

The rearrangement joins TRBV5-4 to TRBJ2-3, with TRBD2 matching 10 bases. The CDR3 extends over 17 amino acids. The V gene end was trimmed by 2 bases and the J gene end by 5 bases; junction bases not matched to a gene: 11. Germline V gene data show CDR1 as SGHNT and CDR2 as YYREEE (reference sequence). CDR3 sequence: CASSFHPAGGPEDTQYF. The DNA for the CDR3 is TGTGCCAGCAGCTTCCATCCAGCGGGAGGGCCGGAAGATACGCAGTATTTT.

This clonotype was found many times. CDR3 bases: TGTGCCAGCAGTTTAAGGACAGGGCGGAACGAGCAGTACTTC. This codes for CASSLRTGRNEQYF. The chain links TRBV27 to TRBJ2-7; 8 nucleotides agree with TRBD1. Germline V gives CDR1 MNHEY, CDR2 SMNVEV (reference sequence). V was pared by 2 bases and J by 5 bases, with 5 bases of the junction left unmatched. This CDR3 region has 14 residues.

This clonotype was counted ten times or more. The chain employs TRBV2 and TRBJ1-2, with D hard to call. Germline V gives CDR1 SNHLY, CDR2 FYNNEI. This CDR3 has 15 residues. Trimming shortened V by 3 bases and J by 4 bases, and 15 bases separated the two germline ends. The CDR3 here is CASSDQRQLIYGYTF. The CDR3 DNA reads as TGTGCCAGCAGTGATCAACGACAACTGATCTATGGCTACACCTTC.

The chain combines TRBV19 with TRBJ1-5; D gene unclear. Germline V gene lookup returns CDR1 LNHDA and CDR2 SQIVND (reference sequence). The CDR3 is made up of 17 amino acids. V lost 2 bases and J 3 bases, leaving 17 bases between the germline ends. The CDR3 bases are TGTGCCAGTAGTATATGGTCGGCTGGGAGGGACAATCAGCCCCAGCATTTT. Residues: CASSIWSAGRDNQPQHF.

For this clonotype: One junction end does not reproduce the germline sequence, and a read error may be involved. The V gene is TRBV19, the J gene TRBJ2-5; the D gene could be TRBD1 or TRBD2 (5 bases each). Germline V lookup: CDR1 LNHDA, CDR2 SQIVND (reference sequence). The length of the CDR3 is 13 residues. CDR3 amino acids: CASSGAHQETKYF. As DNA, the CDR3 is TGTGCCAGTAGCGGGGCTCACCAAGAGACCAAGTACTTC.

This clonotype was counted ten times or more. The chain uses TRBV7-2 and TRBJ2-7; 12 bases line up with TRBD2. CDR3 length: 15 amino acids. Germline V gives CDR1 SGHTA, CDR2 FQGNSA. V dropped 1 base and J dropped 6; count of bases not matched to a gene: 4. This CDR3 reads CASSLVLAGGLEQYF. DNA for the CDR3: TGTGCCAGCAGCTTAGTCCTAGCGGGAGGGCTCGAGCAGTACTTC.

The table lists this clonotype with many counts. The chain uses TRBV18 and TRBJ1-5; no firm D call. Germline CDR1 and CDR2: KGHSH and LQKENI. There are 12 residues in the CDR3. V dropped 5 bases and J dropped 1 base, with 3 bases sitting between them. The CDR3 DNA reads TGTGCCAGCTCAGAAAGCAATCAGCCCCAGCATTTT. It is translated as CASSESNQPQHF.

The V gene is TRBV27, the J gene TRBJ1-2; TRBD1 might be the D (6 bases). Trimming shortened V by 5 bases and J by 7 bases, and 20 bases separated the two germline ends. Looked up from germline, CDR1 is MNHEY and CDR2 is SMNVEV (reference sequence). This CDR3 contains 15 residues. CDR3 sequence reads: CASSPRNTGSFGYTF. CDR3 DNA: TGTGCCAGCAGTCCACGTAACACAGGGTCTTTTGGCTACACCTTC.

The chain has TRBV7-2 and TRBJ2-5, with 8 bases identical to TRBD2. The germline V gene encodes CDR1 SGHTA and CDR2 FQGNSA. CDR3 size: 15 residues. With 2 bases clipped from V and 2 bases from J, the junction kept 4 bases outside the gene matches. CDR3 residues: CASSLSTSGQETQYF. DNA of the CDR3: TGTGCCAGCAGCTTATCAACTAGCGGTCAAGAGACCCAGTACTTC.

This clonotype came up many times. V gene TRBV24-1 combines with J gene TRBJ2-3; 8 bases map to TRBD1. The ends lost 5 bases at V and 3 bases at J; junction bases unmatched: 6. Germline V CDR1 and CDR2: KGHDR, SFDVKD. The CDR3 runs 15 residues. The CDR3 spells CATSVSGQGTDTQYF. The CDR3 DNA follows: TGTGCCACCAGTGTCTCCGGACAGGGAACAGATACGCAGTATTTT.